The TCR beta chain under discussion was sequenced for a study of low-dose radiotherapy and immunotherapy resistance in tumors. Study-wide background: A dose of 0.5 Gy per fraction was delivered to Cohort 1 every 2 weeks, for a total of 6.5 Gy. Over 26 weeks, cohort 2 got 1 Gy every two weeks, reaching 13 Gy. The drug cyclophosphamide was given into a vein at 200 mg/m2 every two weeks, one day before radiation and immunotherapy. Daily, from cycle 1 day 1 and for four cycles, patients took oral aspirin 300 mg.

Priming of first-strand cDNA relied on TRAV- and TRBV-specific primers (covering alpha and beta chains). The authors amplified TCRs for about 20 PCR cycles with a constant-region primer and a V-primer adapter. A single record per CDR3 protein comes from TCRdb applying MiXCR to the reads. This table has 80,000 or so distinct CDR3 sequences, around 17% appearing once. Germline CDR1 reads SQVTM; CDR2 reads ANQGSEA. The V and J ends lost 7 bases and 9 bases, in that order; junction bases with no gene match: 15. CDR3 length equals 16 residues. Documented time point: after trial treatment. Treatment noted: LDRT plus nivolumab, ipilimumab, low-dose cyclophosphamide and aspirin (RACIN trial).

The input for sequencing was PBMCs, taken after low-dose radiotherapy plus immunotherapy. The rearrangement links TRBV29-1 to TRBJ2-1, with 13 positions matching TRBD2. This TCR derives from a male donor with prostate cancer. Here the CDR3 DNA reads TGCAGCGGGACCTCGTCAACACTAGCGGGAGGGAGTGAGCAGTTCTTC. Translating it yields CSGTSSTLAGGSEQFF.